These 10 T cell receptor beta chains originate from one sample sequenced in a study of blood T cell repertoires in COVID-19. The method was immunoSEQ multiplex PCR; TCRdb's version includes in-frame clones alone and lacks a portion of them. The sample shows about 230,000 clones, around 83% of them seen only once. Input material: peripheral blood. All receptors come from a woman between 50 and 59 years old with acute or convalescent COVID-19.

This chain joins TRBV6-5 and TRBJ1-5; D perhaps matches TRBD1 (5 bases). The CDR3 loop spans 15 amino acids. V lost 3 bases, J lost 2 bases, and 11 bases lay in between. Looked up from germline, CDR1 is MNHEY and CDR2 is SVGAGI. The CDR3 nucleotides are TGTGCCAGCAGTTATAGGGGCGGTGGCAATCAGCCCCAGCATTTT. Translation: CASSYRGGGNQPQHF.

The chain is built from TRBV6-4 and TRBJ2-2; 8 bases line up with TRBD1. CDR1 is MRHNA, CDR2 SNTAGT, per germline. The ends lost 6 bases at V and 7 bases at J; junction bases unmatched: 7. This CDR3 contains 14 residues. The CDR3 bases are TGTGCCAGCAGGACGACAGGGGCGGGCGGGGAGCTGTTTTTT. As protein: CASRTTGAGGELFF.

The chain employs TRBV10-3 and TRBJ2-3; TRBD2 matches at 10 bases. This CDR3 region has 17 residues. CDR1 is ENHRY, CDR2 SYGVKD, per germline. The V segment lost 4 bases and the J segment 5 bases; nucleotides outside the gene matches: 12. The CDR3, as DNA: TGTGCCATCAGTGGATGGAAAGCGGGAGGGCCTGGAGATACGCAGTATTTT. Translating it yields CAISGWKAGGPGDTQYF.

The chain employs TRBV19 and TRBJ1-1, with 10 bases lining up with TRBD1. V shed 7 bases and J 5 bases; nucleotides not matched to a gene: 7. This CDR3 is built from 14 residues. The V gene's germline CDR1 is LNHDA and CDR2 SQIVND (reference sequence). This CDR3 is CASTKGGQGTEAFF. The CDR3 region has the DNA TGTGCCAGTACCAAGGGGGGACAGGGGACTGAAGCTTTCTTT.

V gene TRBV29-1 combines with J gene TRBJ2-7, with D possibly TRBD1 on 5 matching bases. This CDR3 is built from 12 residues. V was shortened by 6 bases and J by 3 bases, with 12 bases between the two germline ends. Germline-derived CDR1 and CDR2 are SQVTM and ANQGSEA. The CDR3 nucleotides are TGCAGCGTGACGACAGTTTACTACGAGCAGTACTTC. Its protein is CSVTTVYYEQYF.

This clone was detected only once. This sequence joins TRBV7-2 and TRBJ2-7; weak D call: TRBD1 (5 bases). From germline, CDR1 is SGHTA and CDR2 FQGNSA. The V end lost 7 bases, the J end lost 1 base, and 17 bases lay between the germline ends. CDR3 length: 15 amino acids. The CDR3 DNA reads as TGTGCCAGCACTCCAGCCCACGCAGGGTCCTACGAGCAGTACTTC. This gives the protein CASTPAHAGSYEQYF.

V usage is TRBV9 and J usage is TRBJ1-2, with 10 bases aligning to TRBD1. In germline, CDR1 is SGDLS, CDR2 YYNGEE. With V trimmed by 5 bases and J by 5 bases, 6 bases remained unmatched. The CDR3 sequence is 14 residues long. This CDR3 reads CASSLGQGKYGYTF. In nucleotides, the CDR3 is TGTGCCAGCAGTCTGGGACAGGGGAAGTATGGCTACACCTTC.

This clone was seen only a few times. The V gene is TRBV9, the J gene TRBJ1-1; no firm D call. The germline V gene encodes CDR1 SGDLS and CDR2 YYNGEE. This CDR3 has 15 amino acids. V dropped 3 bases and J dropped 0 bases, with 12 bases sitting between them. For the CDR3, the DNA is TGTGCCAGCAGCGCTCTGGCAGACATGAACACTGAAGCTTTCTTT. This gives the protein CASSALADMNTEAFF.

V usage is TRBV24-1 and J usage is TRBJ2-1; TRBD2 aligns across 12 bases. Looked up from germline, CDR1 is KGHDR and CDR2 is SFDVKD. With V trimmed by 4 bases and J by 3 bases, 6 bases remained unmatched. This CDR3 region has 17 residues. CDR3: CATSDPGLAGNYNEQFF. For the CDR3, the DNA is TGTGCCACCAGTGACCCCGGACTAGCGGGGAACTACAATGAGCAGTTCTTC.

The rearrangement links TRBV28 to TRBJ1-5; D not resolved. CDR3 length: 12 amino acids. Germline CDR1 is MDHEN and CDR2 is SYDVKM. Trimming removed 3 bases at V and 9 bases at J, with 9 bases between. The CDR3 region is CASSLARMPQHF. The DNA for the CDR3 is TGTGCCAGCAGTTTGGCCCGTATGCCCCAGCATTTT.